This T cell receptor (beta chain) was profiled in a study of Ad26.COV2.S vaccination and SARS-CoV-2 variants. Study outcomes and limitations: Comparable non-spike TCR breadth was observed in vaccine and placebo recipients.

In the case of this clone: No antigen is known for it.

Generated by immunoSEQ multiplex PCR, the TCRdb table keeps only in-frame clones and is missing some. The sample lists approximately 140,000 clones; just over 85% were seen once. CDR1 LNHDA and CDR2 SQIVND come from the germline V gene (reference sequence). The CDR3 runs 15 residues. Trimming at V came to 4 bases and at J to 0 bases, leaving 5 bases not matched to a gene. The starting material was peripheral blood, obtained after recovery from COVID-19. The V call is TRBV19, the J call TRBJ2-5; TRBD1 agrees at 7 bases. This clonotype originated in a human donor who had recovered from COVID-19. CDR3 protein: CASSKETGYQETQYF. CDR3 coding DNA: TGTGCCAGTAGTAAGGAGACAGGGTACCAAGAGACCCAGTACTTC.